Detailed here is one TCR beta chain. Its antigen is unknown. RNA, once extracted, was reverse transcribed into cDNA for use as the sequencing template. TCRdb's table, derived via immunoSEQ multiplex PCR, lists solely in-frame clones and lacks some. The table includes more than 1,300 clones, roughly 74% detected once. The sample originates from a study of CD8+ T cells in alopecia areata. Study-level background: For 6 to 18 months, tofacitinib was taken, and 6 months off drug followed. By percentage of affected scalp area, the severity of treated patients was scored. Study-wide results and caveats: Uncertainty about whether baseline CD8+ expansion is linked to response remains, with one nonresponder.

Trimming shortened V by 1 base and J by 7 bases, and 23 bases separated the two germline ends. This CDR3 has 18 residues. Looked up from germline, CDR1 is SGHTA and CDR2 is FQGNSA. Treatment meaning: oral pan-JAK inhibitor, 5-10 mg twice daily. Peripheral blood and lesional scalp punch biopsies were taken from alopecia areata patients. This chain connects TRBV7-2 to TRBJ1-3, with D possibly TRBD1 on 5 matching bases. The specimen was skin, collected at week 24, from a patient treated with tofacitinib. The sequence was collected from a human donor with alopecia areata. CDR3 protein: CASSLEVLGRVSRNTIYF. The CDR3 DNA follows: TGTGCCAGCAGCTTAGAGGTTCTGGGCAGGGTCTCGAGGAACACCATATATTTT.